The 15 T cell receptor beta chains in this list originate from one sample, sequenced in a study of blood T cell repertoires in COVID-19. Here immunoSEQ multiplex PCR was the method, and the copy in TCRdb shows in-frame clones only, minus some. Here the sample spans some 300,000 clones, roughly 89% being singletons. Sequencing was performed on PBMCs or T cells enriched from blood (not recorded which). These receptors were obtained from a woman aged 40 to 50 who had recovered from COVID-19.

The chain couples TRBV2 to TRBJ2-1, with 7 bases that match TRBD1. Per germline, CDR1 SNHLY and CDR2 FYNNEI. The CDR3 spans 16 residues. The V and J ends lost 4 bases and 6 bases, in that order; junction bases with no gene match: 12. The CDR3 spells CASSVVEGGLGNEQFF. CDR3 nucleotide sequence: TGTGCCAGCAGTGTGGTGGAAGGGGGCCTTGGCAATGAGCAGTTCTTC.

This sequence joins TRBV14 and TRBJ1-2; D ambiguous. Germline V gene data show CDR1 as SGHDN and CDR2 as FVKESK. V shed 1 base and J shed 6 bases, with 9 bases lying between them. This CDR3 comprises 13 residues. CDR3 protein: CASSQGATNGYTF. The CDR3 DNA reads as TGTGCCAGCAGCCAAGGAGCCACTAATGGCTACACCTTC.

The chain combines TRBV18 with TRBJ2-1, with TRBD2 matching 10 bases. Germline V gives CDR1 KGHSH, CDR2 LQKENI. This CDR3 is 14 amino acids long. Germline trimming cut 4 bases from V and 7 bases from J; bases unmatched to any gene: 4. The CDR3 DNA reads TGTGCCAGCTCACAACCGGGACTAGCGAATGAGCAGTTCTTC. Its translation: CASSQPGLANEQFF.

This rearrangement joins TRBV10-3 to TRBJ2-7, with 9 bases fitting TRBD1. CDR1 ENHRY and CDR2 SYGVKD come from the germline V gene. CDR3 length: 17 amino acids. V lost 6 bases and J lost 0; bases outside the gene matches: 12. CDR3 DNA sequence: TGTGCCATCAGCGACCAGGACAGGGGAAGACTCTCCTACGAGCAGTACTTC. It codes for CAISDQDRGRLSYEQYF.

The V call is TRBV25-1, the J call TRBJ2-7; D possibly corresponds to TRBD1 (6 bases). Germline V CDR1 and CDR2: MGHDK, SYGVNS. The CDR3 extends over 14 amino acids. The V and J ends lost 3 bases and 2 bases respectively, with 11 bases between them. CDR3 bases: TGTGCCAGCAGTGAGACAGGTAACACCTACGAGCAGTACTTC. This codes for CASSETGNTYEQYF.

This chain links TRBV27 with TRBJ1-1, with D possibly being TRBD1 (5 bases). Trimming left V 6 bases short and J 5 bases short, with 16 bases between. The CDR3 has 14 residues. Germline CDR1 MNHEY, CDR2 SMNVEV (reference sequence). The CDR3 loop is CASSRGGGTTEAFF. CDR3 sequence (DNA): TGTGCCAGCAGCAGAGGAGGAGGGACGACTGAAGCTTTCTTT.

The chain couples TRBV7-9 to TRBJ1-2; D call uncertain. The V end lost 5 bases, the J end lost 7 bases, and 11 bases lay between the germline ends. Germline CDR1 SEHNR, CDR2 FQNEAQ (reference sequence). The length of the CDR3 is 12 residues. The CDR3 loop reads CASSRGIFGYTF. The DNA for the CDR3 is TGTGCCAGCAGCAGAGGGATTTTTGGCTACACCTTC.

V is TRBV2 and J is TRBJ1-2, with 7 bases matching TRBD1. This CDR3 spans 15 amino acids. V lost 11 bases, J lost 0 bases, and 12 bases stayed unmatched. Germline CDR1 SNHLY, CDR2 FYNNEI. The CDR3 here is CALLPGDRPNYGYTF. The CDR3, as DNA: TGTGCCTTATTGCCCGGGGACAGACCTAACTATGGCTACACCTTC.

This clone was seen only once. J is TRBJ1-2 and V is TRBV18; TRBD1 might be the D (6 bases). CDR3 length: 15 amino acids. V lost 3 bases and J lost 1, with 12 bases in between. CDR1 and CDR2 (germline): KGHSH, LQKENI. Here the CDR3 reads CASSPPTGLNYGYTF. In nucleotides, the CDR3 is TGTGCCAGCTCACCTCCGACAGGACTTAACTATGGCTACACCTTC.

The V call is TRBV2, the J call TRBJ2-3; the match to TRBD2 covers 12 bases. The CDR3 covers 17 residues. J was trimmed by 4 bases and V by 5 bases; bases with no gene match: 10. Germline V gene sequence: CDR1 SNHLY, CDR2 FYNNEI. CDR3 residues: CASSPRLAGVVADTQYF. In DNA form, the CDR3 reads TGTGCCAGCAGTCCTCGACTAGCGGGAGTGGTGGCAGATACGCAGTATTTT.

This clone has a single count. This chain uses TRBV5-4 with TRBJ1-2; TRBD1 agrees at 9 bases. CDR1 is SGHNT, CDR2 YYREEE, per germline (reference sequence). J lost 8 bases, V lost 5 bases, and 13 bases had no gene match. CDR3 length: 15 amino acids. CDR3 DNA: TGTGCCAGCAGAGACGGACAGGGGCAGAGAGACGGCTACACCTTC. Translating gives CASRDGQGQRDGYTF. The full variable domain, in which reference TRBV5-4 and TRBJ1-2 provide the parts outside the CDR3, is ETGVTQSPTHLIKTRGQQVTLRCSSQSGHNTVSWYQQALGQGPQFIFQYYREEENGRGNFPPRFSGLQFPNYSSELNVNALELDDSALYLCASRDGQGQRDGYTFGSGTRLTVV.

The chain carries TRBV5-1 and TRBJ1-1; 7 nucleotides align to TRBD1. J was trimmed by 3 bases and V by 4 bases; bases with no gene match: 6. Per germline, CDR1 SGHRS and CDR2 YFSETQ. The CDR3 is 14 amino acids. CDR3 sequence: CASSRRDSDTEAFF. In DNA form, the CDR3 reads TGCGCCAGCAGCCGGAGGGACAGCGACACTGAAGCTTTCTTT.

The rearrangement uses TRBV24-1 and TRBJ2-5, with D possibly being TRBD1 (6 bases). V was cut by 0 bases and J by 0 bases, with 13 bases left in between. This CDR3 region has 17 residues. CDR1 and CDR2 from the germline V gene are KGHDR and SFDVKD. CDR3 protein: CATSDLWGQTYQETQYF. CDR3 coding DNA: TGTGCCACCAGTGATTTGTGGGGGCAGACGTACCAAGAGACCCAGTACTTC.

V is TRBV7-6 and J is TRBJ2-7; D perhaps matches TRBD1 (6 bases). From germline, CDR1 is SGHVS and CDR2 FNYEAQ. V was cut by 1 base and J by 2 bases, with 15 bases left in between. The CDR3 has 16 residues. CDR3 amino acids: CASSLGDRDRTYEQYF. The CDR3 DNA sequence: TGTGCCAGCAGCTTAGGTGATCGTGACAGGACCTACGAGCAGTACTTC.

The rearrangement joins TRBV10-3 to TRBJ1-2; TRBD1 aligns across 8 bases. The trim removed 1 base at V and 5 bases at J, leaving 12 bases unmatched. This CDR3 has 17 residues. Germline CDR1 and CDR2: ENHRY and SYGVKD. CDR3: CAISEFAGTGASYGYTF. DNA for the CDR3: TGTGCCATCAGTGAGTTCGCCGGGACAGGCGCCTCTTATGGCTACACCTTC.